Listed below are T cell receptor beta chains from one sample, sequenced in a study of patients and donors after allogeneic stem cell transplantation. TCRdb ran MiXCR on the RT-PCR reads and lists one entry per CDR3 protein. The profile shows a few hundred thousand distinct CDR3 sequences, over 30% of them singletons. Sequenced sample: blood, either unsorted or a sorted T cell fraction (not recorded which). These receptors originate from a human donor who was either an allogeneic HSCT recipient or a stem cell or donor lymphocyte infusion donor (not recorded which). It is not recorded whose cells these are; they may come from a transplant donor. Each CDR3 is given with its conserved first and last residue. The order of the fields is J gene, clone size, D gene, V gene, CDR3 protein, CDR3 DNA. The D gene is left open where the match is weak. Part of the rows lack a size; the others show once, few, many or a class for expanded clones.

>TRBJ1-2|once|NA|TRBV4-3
CASSQGPLSYTF
TGCGCCAGCAGCCAGGGTCCGCTAAGCTACACCTTC
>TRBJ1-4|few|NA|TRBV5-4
CASSLWAGQANEKLFF
TGTGCCAGCAGCCTATGGGCGGGGCAAGCTAATGAAAAACTGTTTTTT
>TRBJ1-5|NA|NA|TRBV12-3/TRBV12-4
CASSPISNQPQHF
TGTGCCAGCAGTCCAATTAGCAATCAGCCCCAGCATTTT
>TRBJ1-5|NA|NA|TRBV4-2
CASSRGEQPRLYSNQPQHF
TGTGCCAGCAGCCGAGGGGAGCAACCCCGTTTGTATAGCAATCAGCCCCAGCATTTT
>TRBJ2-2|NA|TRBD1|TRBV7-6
CASRQTGQSRAGELFF
TGTGCCAGCAGGCAAACGGGACAGAGCAGGGCCGGGGAGCTGTTTTTT
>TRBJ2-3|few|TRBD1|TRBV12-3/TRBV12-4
CASSLNPGGQADTQYF
TGTGCCAGCAGTTTAAATCCAGGGGGTCAGGCAGATACGCAGTATTTT
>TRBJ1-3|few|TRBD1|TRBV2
CASSVRGQGVSGNTIYF
TGTGCCAGCAGTGTAAGGGGACAGGGGGTCTCTGGAAACACCATATATTTT
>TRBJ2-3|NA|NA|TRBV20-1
CSAIGNPSTDTQYF
TGCAGTGCTATAGGCAACCCTAGCACAGATACGCAGTATTTT
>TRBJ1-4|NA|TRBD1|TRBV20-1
CTATGPNEKLFF
TGCACCGCGACAGGGCCTAATGAAAAACTGTTTTTT
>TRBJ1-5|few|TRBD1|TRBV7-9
CASSLQLRGHSQPQHF
TGTGCCAGCAGTCTTCAGCTCAGGGGGCATAGTCAGCCCCAGCATTTT
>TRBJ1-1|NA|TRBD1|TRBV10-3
CAISLVMRVGQGNTEAFF
TGTGCCATCAGTCTAGTTATGAGGGTGGGACAGGGTAACACTGAAGCTTTCTTT
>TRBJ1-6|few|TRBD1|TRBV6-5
CASRTGTASYNSPLHF
TGTGCCAGCAGGACCGGGACAGCCTCCTATAATTCACCCCTCCACTTT
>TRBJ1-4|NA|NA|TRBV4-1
CASSQNGEKLFF
TGCGCCAGCAGCCAAAATGGAGAAAAACTGTTTTTT
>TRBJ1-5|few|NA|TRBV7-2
CASSFSGDSNQPQHF
TGTGCCAGCAGTTTTTCCGGAGATAGCAATCAGCCCCAGCATTTT
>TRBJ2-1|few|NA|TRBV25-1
CASSLGLTLEQFF
TGTGCCAGCAGTTTGGGACTTACGCTTGAGCAGTTCTTC
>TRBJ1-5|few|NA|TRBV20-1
CSARDPRNQPQHF
TGCAGTGCTAGAGATCCGAGGAATCAGCCCCAGCATTTT
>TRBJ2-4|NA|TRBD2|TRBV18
CASSPQLTSQNIQYF
TGTGCCAGCTCACCCCAATTGACTAGCCAAAACATTCAGTACTTC
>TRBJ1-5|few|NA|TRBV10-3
CAISETGRYGNQPQHF
TGTGCCATCAGTGAGACAGGGAGGTATGGCAATCAGCCCCAGCATTTT
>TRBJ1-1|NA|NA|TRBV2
CAIRQFGTEAFF
TGTGCCATCCGACAGTTTGGCACTGAAGCTTTCTTT
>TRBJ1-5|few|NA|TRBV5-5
CASSCPPAGDSNQPQHF
TGTGCCAGCAGCTGTCCCCCTGCAGGGGATAGCAATCAGCCCCAGCATTTT
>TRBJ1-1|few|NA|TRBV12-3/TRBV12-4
CASSLFGPGNTEAFF
TGTGCCAGCAGTTTGTTCGGACCAGGGAACACTGAAGCTTTCTTT
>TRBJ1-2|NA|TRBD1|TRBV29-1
CSVAFPQRQGFFYGYTF
TGCAGCGTTGCTTTTCCCCAAAGACAGGGATTCTTCTATGGCTACACCTTC
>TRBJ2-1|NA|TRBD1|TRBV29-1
CSVLRQGSNEQFF
TGCAGCGTTTTACGACAGGGGTCCAATGAGCAGTTCTTC
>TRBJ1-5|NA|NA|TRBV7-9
CASSLAEGIGDQPQHF
TGTGCCAGCAGCTTAGCAGAAGGGATTGGGGATCAGCCCCAGCATTTT
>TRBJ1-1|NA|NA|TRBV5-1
CASSLNGGEVTEAFF
TGCGCCAGCAGCTTGAACGGCGGGGAGGTCACTGAAGCTTTCTTT
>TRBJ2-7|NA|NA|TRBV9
CASSPLVDSVYEQYF
TGTGCCAGCAGCCCCCTCGTGGATTCTGTATACGAGCAGTACTTC